This T cell receptor (beta chain) was recorded in a study of blood T cell repertoires in COVID-19. Study context: Researchers got acute and convalescent COVID-19 samples from the United States, Italy and Spain. T cells, B-cell-depleted T cells, or PBMCs supplied cDNA or gDNA.

The authors' processing: From reference gene primer amplification, estimates of nucleated cell counts were derived. The table came from immunoSEQ multiplex PCR; TCRdb's copy has only in-frame clones and leaves some out. That table furnishes V, J and clone size, whereas the DNA furnished D and trimming. The table has approximately 200,000 clones, 79% seen once. This CDR3 comprises 14 residues. Per the germline V gene, CDR1 is SGHRS and CDR2 is YFSETQ. Unmatched junction bases numbered 5, after V lost 4 bases and J lost 1 base. This chain links TRBV5-1 with TRBJ2-7, with 7 bases identical to TRBD2. This clonotype originated in a man aged 55 to 70 with active or convalescent COVID-19. Sequences were obtained from peripheral blood. CDR3 protein: CASSATAGSYEQYF. For the CDR3, the DNA is TGCGCCAGCAGCGCTACAGCGGGGTCCTACGAGCAGTACTTC.